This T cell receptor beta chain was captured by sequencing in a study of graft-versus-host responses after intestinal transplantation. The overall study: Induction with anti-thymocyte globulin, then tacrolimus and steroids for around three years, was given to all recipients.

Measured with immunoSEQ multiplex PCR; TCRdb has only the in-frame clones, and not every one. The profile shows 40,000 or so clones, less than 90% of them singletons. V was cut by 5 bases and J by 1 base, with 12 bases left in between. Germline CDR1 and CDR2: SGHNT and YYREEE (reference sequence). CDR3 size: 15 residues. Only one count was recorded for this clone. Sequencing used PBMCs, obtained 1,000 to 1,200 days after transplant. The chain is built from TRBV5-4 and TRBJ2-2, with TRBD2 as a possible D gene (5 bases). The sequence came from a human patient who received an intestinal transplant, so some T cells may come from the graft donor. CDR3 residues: CASRGGAENTGELFF. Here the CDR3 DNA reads TGTGCCAGCAGAGGAGGCGCAGAGAACACCGGGGAGCTGTTTTTT.